This T cell receptor beta chain was sequenced for a study of blood T cells in healthy people across ages. Sample-barcoded 5' priming and a J-beta primer mix drove a second PCR of roughly 6 to 12 cycles. MiXCR, run by TCRdb on the 5' RACE reads, gives a single entry per CDR3 protein. The data show some 880,000 distinct CDR3 sequences, 35% to 40% seen once. Losses at the gene ends were 5 bases for V and 5 bases for J; bases not matched to a gene: 11. The CDR3 sequence is 15 residues long. The germline CDR1 and CDR2 sequences are SGDLS and YYNGEE. Ten or more counts support this clonotype. The sequence derives from a man aged 18-30 years in good health. The chain carries TRBV9 and TRBJ2-3; 7 bases line up with TRBD2. The sequencing input was blood. Here the CDR3 reads CASSWEGGQEDTQYF. The CDR3 DNA follows: TGTGCCAGCAGTTGGGAGGGAGGGCAGGAAGATACGCAGTATTTT.